This T cell receptor (beta chain) comes out of a study of cytomegalovirus exposure and HLA in healthy donors. For the study at large: Membership in the Caucasian-associated ancestry cluster was found for about 84% of roughly 400 genotyped donors. Study-wide results and caveats: At a 0.05 false discovery rate, a later analysis found some 18,000 TCR beta sequences to be associated with HLA alleles. Later analysis identified a missense DCLRE1C variant that was linked to TCR beta V- and J-gene trimming.

The primer mix had 60 Vbeta and 13 Jbeta primers. Generated by immunoSEQ multiplex PCR, the TCRdb table keeps only in-frame clones and is missing some. Among about 160,000 clones, nearly 80% were seen once, and the ten largest hold about 9.9%. Worth noting for this clone: Antigen: not known.

The TCR originated in a man aged 18 to 35 in good health and CMV-seropositive. Material: PBMCs.

The CDR3: CASTYQGSNQPQHF. The CDR3 DNA reads as TGTGCCAGTACATACCAGGGTAGCAATCAGCCCCAGCATTTT. The chain has TRBV19 and TRBJ1-5, with a possible D match to TRBD1 (5 bases). The CDR3 is made up of 14 amino acids. CDR1 and CDR2 from the germline V gene are LNHDA and SQIVND (reference sequence). The V end lost 7 bases, the J end lost 0 bases, and 10 bases lay between the germline ends.